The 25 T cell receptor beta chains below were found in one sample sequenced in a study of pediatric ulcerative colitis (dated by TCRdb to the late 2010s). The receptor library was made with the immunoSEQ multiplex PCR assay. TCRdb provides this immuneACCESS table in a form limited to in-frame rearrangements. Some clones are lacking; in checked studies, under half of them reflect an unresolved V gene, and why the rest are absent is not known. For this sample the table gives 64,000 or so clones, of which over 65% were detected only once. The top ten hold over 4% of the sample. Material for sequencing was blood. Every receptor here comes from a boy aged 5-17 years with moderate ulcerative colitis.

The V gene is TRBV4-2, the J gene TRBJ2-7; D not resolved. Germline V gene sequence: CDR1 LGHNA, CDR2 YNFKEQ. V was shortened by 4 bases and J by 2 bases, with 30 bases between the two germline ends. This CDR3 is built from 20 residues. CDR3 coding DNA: TGTGCCAGCAGCCCGAGACCGACGGCCAGTGGCCTACAGTTTCCCTACGAGCAGTACTTC. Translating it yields CASSPRPTASGLQFPYEQYF.

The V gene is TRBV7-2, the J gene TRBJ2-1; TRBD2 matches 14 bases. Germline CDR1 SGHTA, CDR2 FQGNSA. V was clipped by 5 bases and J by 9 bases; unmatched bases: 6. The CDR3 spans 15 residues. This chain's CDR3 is CASSPGLAGVVEQFF. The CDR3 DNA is TGTGCCAGCAGCCCGGGACTAGCGGGAGTGGTTGAGCAGTTCTTC.

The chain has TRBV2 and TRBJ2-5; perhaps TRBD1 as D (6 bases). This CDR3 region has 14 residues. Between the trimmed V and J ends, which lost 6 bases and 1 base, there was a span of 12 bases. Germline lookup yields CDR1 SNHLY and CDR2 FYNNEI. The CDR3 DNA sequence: TGTGCCAGCAGCTGGTGGACAGCCCAAGAGACCCAGTACTTC. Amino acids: CASSWWTAQETQYF.

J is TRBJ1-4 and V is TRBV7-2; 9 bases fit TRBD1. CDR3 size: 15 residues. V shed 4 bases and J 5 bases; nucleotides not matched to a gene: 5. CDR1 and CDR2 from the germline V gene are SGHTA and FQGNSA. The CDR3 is CASSSYRGLNEKLFF. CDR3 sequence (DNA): TGTGCCAGCAGCTCCTACAGGGGGCTGAATGAAAAACTGTTTTTT. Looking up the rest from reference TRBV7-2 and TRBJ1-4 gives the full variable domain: GAGVSQSPSNKVTEKGKDVELRCDPISGHTALYWYRQSLGQGLEFLIYFQGNSAPDKSGLPSDRFSAERTGGSVSTLTIQRTQQEDSAVYLCASSSYRGLNEKLFFGSGTQLSVL.

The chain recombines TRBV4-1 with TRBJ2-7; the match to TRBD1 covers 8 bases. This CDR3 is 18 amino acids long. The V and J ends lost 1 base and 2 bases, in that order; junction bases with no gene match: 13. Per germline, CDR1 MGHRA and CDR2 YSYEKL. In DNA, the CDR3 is TGCGCCAGCAGCCAAGGACCCTTGGAGGACAGGGTCCCCTACGAGCAGTACTTC. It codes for CASSQGPLEDRVPYEQYF.

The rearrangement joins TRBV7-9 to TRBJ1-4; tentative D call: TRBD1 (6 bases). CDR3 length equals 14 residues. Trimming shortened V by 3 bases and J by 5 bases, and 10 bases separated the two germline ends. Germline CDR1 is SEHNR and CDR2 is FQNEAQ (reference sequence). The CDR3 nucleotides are TGTGCCAGCAGCTTCGGACAGCCCAATGAAAAACTGTTTTTT. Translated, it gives CASSFGQPNEKLFF.

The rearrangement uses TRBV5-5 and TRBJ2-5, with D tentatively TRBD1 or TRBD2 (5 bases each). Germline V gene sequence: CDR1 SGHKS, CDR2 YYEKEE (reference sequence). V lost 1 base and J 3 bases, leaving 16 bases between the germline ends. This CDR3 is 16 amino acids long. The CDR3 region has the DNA TGTGCCAGCAGCTTGAAAATGTCCGGGACCAAAGAGACCCAGTACTTC. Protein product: CASSLKMSGTKETQYF.

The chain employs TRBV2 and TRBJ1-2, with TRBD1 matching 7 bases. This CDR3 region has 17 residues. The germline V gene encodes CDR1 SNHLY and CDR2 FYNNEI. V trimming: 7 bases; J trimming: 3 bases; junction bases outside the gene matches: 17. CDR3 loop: CASTRSSTGRAYYGYTF. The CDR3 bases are TGTGCCAGCACTCGAAGTTCGACAGGGAGGGCCTACTATGGCTACACCTTC.

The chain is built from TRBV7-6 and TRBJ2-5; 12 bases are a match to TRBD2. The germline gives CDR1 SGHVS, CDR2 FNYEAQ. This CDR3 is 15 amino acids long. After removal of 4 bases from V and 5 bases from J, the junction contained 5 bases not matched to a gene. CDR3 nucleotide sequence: TGTGCCAGCAGCTCTTCGACTAGCGGGAGTGAGACCCAGTACTTC. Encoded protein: CASSSSTSGSETQYF.

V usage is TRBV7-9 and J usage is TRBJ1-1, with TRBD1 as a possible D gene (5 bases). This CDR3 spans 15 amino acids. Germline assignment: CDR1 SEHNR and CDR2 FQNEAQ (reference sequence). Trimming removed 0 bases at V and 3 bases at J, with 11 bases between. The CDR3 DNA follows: TGTGCCAGCAGCTTAGCCGGGGACCCATACACTGAAGCTTTCTTT. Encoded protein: CASSLAGDPYTEAFF.

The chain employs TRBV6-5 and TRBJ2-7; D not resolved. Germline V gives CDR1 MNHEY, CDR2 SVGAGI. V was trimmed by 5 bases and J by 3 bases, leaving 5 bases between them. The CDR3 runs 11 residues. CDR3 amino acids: CASSENYEQYF. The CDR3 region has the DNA TGTGCCAGCAGTGAAAACTACGAGCAGTACTTC.

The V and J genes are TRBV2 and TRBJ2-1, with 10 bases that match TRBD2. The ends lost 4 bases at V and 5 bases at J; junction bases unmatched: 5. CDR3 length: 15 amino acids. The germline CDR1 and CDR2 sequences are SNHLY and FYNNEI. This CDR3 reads CASSVEREGNNEQFF. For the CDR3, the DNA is TGTGCCAGCAGTGTGGAGCGGGAGGGGAACAATGAGCAGTTCTTC. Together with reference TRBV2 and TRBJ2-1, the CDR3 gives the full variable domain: EPEVTQTPSHQVTQMGQEVILRCVPISNHLYFYWYRQILGQKVEFLVSFYNNEISEKSEIFDDQFSVERPDGSNFTLKIRSTKLEDSAMYFCASSVEREGNNEQFFGPGTRLTVL.

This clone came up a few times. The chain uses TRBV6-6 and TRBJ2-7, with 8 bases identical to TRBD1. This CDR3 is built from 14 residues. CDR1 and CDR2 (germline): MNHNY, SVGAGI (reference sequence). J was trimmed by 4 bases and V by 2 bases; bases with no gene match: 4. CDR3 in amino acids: CASSYRRQGYEQYF. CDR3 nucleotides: TGTGCCAGCAGTTACCGGAGACAGGGGTACGAGCAGTACTTC.

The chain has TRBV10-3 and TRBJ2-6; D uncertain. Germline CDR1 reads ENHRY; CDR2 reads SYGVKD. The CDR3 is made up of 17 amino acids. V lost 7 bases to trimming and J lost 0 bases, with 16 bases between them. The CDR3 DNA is TGTGCCATCAAAAATAGGGTATTAGGCTCTGGGGCCAACGTCCTGACTTTC. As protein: CAIKNRVLGSGANVLTF.

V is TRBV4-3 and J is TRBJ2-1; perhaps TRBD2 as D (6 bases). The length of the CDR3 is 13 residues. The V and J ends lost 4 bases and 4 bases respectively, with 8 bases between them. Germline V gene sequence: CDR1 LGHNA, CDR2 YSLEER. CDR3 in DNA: TGCGCCAGCAGCCGGGACTGGTACAATGAGCAGTTCTTC. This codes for CASSRDWYNEQFF.

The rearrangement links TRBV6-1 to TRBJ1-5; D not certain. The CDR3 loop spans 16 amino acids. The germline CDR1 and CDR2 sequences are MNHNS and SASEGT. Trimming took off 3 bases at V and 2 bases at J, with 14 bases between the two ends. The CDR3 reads CASSDERRYGNQPQHF. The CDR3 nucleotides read TGTGCCAGCAGTGACGAGCGAAGATATGGCAATCAGCCCCAGCATTTT.

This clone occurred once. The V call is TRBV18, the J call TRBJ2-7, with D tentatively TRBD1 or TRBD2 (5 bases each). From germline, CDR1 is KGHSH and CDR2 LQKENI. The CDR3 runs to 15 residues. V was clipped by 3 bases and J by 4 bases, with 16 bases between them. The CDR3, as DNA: TGTGCCAGCTCACCGAGGGGCAGGGCCCTTTACGAGCAGTACTTC. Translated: CASSPRGRALYEQYF.

The CDR3 is CASSQAGDTQYF. The CDR3 DNA reads TGTGCCAGCAGCCAAGCTGGAGATACGCAGTATTTT. The rearrangement joins TRBV14 to TRBJ2-3; D is unclear. V dropped 1 base and J dropped 5 bases, with 4 bases sitting between them. CDR3 length: 12 amino acids. Germline-derived CDR1 and CDR2 are SGHDN and FVKESK.

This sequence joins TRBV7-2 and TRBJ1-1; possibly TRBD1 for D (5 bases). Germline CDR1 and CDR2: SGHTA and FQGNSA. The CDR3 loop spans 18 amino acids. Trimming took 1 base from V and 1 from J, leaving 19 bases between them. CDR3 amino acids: CASSLVGPDFQTNTEAFF. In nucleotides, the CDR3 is TGTGCCAGCAGCTTAGTGGGGCCCGATTTCCAGACGAACACTGAAGCTTTCTTT.

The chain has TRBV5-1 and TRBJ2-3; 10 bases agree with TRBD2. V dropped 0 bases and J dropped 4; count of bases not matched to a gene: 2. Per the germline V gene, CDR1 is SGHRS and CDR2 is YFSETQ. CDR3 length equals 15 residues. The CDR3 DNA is TGCGCCAGCAGCTTGGGCCTAGCGGGGGCAGATACGCAGTATTTT. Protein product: CASSLGLAGADTQYF. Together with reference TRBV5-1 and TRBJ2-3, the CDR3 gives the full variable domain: KAGVTQTPRYLIKTRGQQVTLSCSPISGHRSVSWYQQTPGQGLQFLFEYFSETQRNKGNFPGRFSGRQFSNSRSEMNVSTLELGDSALYLCASSLGLAGADTQYFGPGTRLTVL.

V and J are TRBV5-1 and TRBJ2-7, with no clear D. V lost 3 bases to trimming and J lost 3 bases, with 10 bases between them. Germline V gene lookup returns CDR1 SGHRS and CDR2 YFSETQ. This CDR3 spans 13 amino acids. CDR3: CASSSEQVYEQYF. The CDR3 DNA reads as TGCGCCAGCAGCTCGGAACAAGTCTACGAGCAGTACTTC.

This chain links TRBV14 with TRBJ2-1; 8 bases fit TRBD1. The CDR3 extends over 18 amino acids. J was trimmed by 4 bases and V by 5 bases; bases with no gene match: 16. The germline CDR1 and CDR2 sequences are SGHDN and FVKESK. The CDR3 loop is CASSSNRLGQGRYNEQFF. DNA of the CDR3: TGTGCCAGCAGCTCAAATCGTTTAGGACAGGGCCGGTACAATGAGCAGTTCTTC.

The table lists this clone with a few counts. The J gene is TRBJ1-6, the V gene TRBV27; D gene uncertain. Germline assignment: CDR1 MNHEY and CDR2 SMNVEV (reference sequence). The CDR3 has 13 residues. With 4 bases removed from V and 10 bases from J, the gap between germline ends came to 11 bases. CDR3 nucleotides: TGTGCCAGCAGTTACGAGGAGGGATCACCCCTCCACTTT. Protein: CASSYEEGSPLHF.

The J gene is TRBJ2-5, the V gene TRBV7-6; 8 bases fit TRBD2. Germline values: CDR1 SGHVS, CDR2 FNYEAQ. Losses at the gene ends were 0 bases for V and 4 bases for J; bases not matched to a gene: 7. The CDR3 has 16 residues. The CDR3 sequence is CASSLATSGRGETQYF. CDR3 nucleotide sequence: TGTGCCAGCAGCTTAGCTACCAGCGGGAGAGGAGAGACCCAGTACTTC.

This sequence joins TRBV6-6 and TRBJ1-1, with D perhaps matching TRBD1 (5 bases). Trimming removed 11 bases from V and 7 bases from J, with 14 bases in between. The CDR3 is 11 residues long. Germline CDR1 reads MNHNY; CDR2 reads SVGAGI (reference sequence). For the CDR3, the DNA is TGTGCCTGCGGGGCGGAGAGTGAAGCTTTCTTT. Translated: CACGAESEAFF.